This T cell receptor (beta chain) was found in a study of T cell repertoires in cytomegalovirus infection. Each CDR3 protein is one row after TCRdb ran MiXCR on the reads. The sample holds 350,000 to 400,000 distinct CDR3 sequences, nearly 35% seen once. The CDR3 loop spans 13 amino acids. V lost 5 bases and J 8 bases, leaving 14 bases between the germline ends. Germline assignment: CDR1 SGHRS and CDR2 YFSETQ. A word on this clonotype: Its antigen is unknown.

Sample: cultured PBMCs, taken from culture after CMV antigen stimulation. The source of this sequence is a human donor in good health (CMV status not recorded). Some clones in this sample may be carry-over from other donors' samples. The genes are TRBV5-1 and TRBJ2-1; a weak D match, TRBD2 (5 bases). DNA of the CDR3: TGCGCCAGCAGGGAGGAGACTCCATATGAGCAGTTCTTC. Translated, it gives CASREETPYEQFF.